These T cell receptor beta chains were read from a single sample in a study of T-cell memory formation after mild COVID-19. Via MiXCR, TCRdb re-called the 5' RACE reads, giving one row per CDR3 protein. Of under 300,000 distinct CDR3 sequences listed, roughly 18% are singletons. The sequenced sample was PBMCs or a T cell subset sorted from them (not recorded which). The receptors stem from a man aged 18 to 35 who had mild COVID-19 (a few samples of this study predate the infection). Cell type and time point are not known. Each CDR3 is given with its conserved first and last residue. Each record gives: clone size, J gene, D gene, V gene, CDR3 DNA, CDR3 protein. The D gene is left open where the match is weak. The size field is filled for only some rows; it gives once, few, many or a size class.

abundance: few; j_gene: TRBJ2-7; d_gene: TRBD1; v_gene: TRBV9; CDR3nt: TGTGCCAGCAGCGTAGCGGGGACAGGGGACTACGAGCAGTACTTC; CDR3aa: CASSVAGTGDYEQYF
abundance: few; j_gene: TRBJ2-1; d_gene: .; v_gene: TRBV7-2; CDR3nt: TGTGCCAGCAGCCGGGACAACTCCTACAATGAGCAGTTCTTC; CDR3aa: CASSRDNSYNEQFF
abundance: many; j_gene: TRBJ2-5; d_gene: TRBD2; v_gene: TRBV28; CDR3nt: TGTGCCAGCAGTCCGCCACTAGCGGGGCGAGAGACCCAGTACTTC; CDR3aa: CASSPPLAGRETQYF
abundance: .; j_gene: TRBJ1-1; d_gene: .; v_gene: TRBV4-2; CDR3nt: TGTGCCAGCAGCCAAGAAAGTGGGGGAGGGAACACTGAAGCTTTCTTT; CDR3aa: CASSQESGGGNTEAFF
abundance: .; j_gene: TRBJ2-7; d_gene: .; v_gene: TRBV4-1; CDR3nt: TGCGCCAGCAGCCAAGAATCTGGGAACGAGCAGTACTTC; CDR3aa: CASSQESGNEQYF
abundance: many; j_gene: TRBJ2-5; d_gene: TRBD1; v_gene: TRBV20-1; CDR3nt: TGCAGTGCCTCGCGACAGGGGGAGACCCAGTACTTC; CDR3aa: CSASRQGETQYF
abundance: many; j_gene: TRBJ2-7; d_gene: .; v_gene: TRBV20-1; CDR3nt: TGCAGTGCCGGGGGCACAGCCTACTACGAGCAGTACTTC; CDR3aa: CSAGGTAYYEQYF
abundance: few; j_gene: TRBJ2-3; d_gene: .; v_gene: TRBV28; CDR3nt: TGTGCCAGCAGTTTTCCAGGGTATTCATCAGGAGATACGCAGTATTTT; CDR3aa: CASSFPGYSSGDTQYF
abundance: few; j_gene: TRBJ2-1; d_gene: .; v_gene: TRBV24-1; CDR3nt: TGTGCCACCAGGGACAGCCGCAATGAGCAGTTCTTC; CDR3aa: CATRDSRNEQFF
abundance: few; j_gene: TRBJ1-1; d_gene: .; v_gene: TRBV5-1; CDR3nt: TGCGCCAGCAGCTCTGACCCCTCGAACACTGAAGCTTTCTTT; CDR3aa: CASSSDPSNTEAFF
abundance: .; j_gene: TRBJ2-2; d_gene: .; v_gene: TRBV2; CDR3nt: TGTGCCAGCAGTAATAGCGGGAACACCGGGGAGCTGTTTTTT; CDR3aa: CASSNSGNTGELFF
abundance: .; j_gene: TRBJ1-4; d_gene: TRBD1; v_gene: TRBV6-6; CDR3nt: TGTGCCAGCAGTTATAGGGACAGGGAACTGTTTTTT; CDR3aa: CASSYRDRELFF
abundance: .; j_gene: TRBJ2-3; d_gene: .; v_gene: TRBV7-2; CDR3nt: TGTGCCAGCAGCCGACTCCGAGATACGCAGTATTTT; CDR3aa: CASSRLRDTQYF
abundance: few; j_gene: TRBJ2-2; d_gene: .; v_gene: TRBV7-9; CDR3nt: TGTGCCAGCAGTACCCAGGGGAACACCGGGGAGCTGTTTTTT; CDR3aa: CASSTQGNTGELFF
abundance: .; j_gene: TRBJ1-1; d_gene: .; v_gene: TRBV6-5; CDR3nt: TGTGCCAGCAGTTACGGGGTCGGGGGGCTATCCACTGAAGCTTTCTTT; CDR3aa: CASSYGVGGLSTEAFF
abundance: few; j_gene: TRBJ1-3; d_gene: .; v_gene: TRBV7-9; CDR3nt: TGTGCCAGCAGCTTGGACGGTGGAAACACCATATATTTT; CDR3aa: CASSLDGGNTIYF
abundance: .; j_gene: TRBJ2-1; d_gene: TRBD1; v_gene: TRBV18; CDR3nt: TGTGCCAGCTCACCCCCGCCAGGGACAGGGGTGAGAGAGCAGTTCTTC; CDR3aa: CASSPPPGTGVREQFF
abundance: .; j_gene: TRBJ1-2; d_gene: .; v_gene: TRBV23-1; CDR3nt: TGCGCCAGCAGCCTAAAACACTGCCGCTATGGCTACACCTTC; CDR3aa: CASSLKHCRYGYTF
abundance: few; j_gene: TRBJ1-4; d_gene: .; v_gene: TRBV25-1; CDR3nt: TGTGCCAGCAGTAACCGGGGGACCGAGGAAAAACTGTTTTTT; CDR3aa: CASSNRGTEEKLFF
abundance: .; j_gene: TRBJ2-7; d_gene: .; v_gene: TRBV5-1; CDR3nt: TGCGCCAGCAGCTTGGTGTCCAGTTCAAGCTCCTACGAGCAGTACTTC; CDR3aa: CASSLVSSSSSYEQYF
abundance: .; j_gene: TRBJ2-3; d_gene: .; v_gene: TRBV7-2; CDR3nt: TGTGCCAGCAGCCTCTCTTTGAGGTATGCAGATACGCAGTATTTT; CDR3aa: CASSLSLRYADTQYF
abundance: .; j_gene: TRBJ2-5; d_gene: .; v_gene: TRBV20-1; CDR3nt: TGCAGTGCTAGGCGGCGTGTAGAGACCCAGTACTTC; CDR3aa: CSARRRVETQYF
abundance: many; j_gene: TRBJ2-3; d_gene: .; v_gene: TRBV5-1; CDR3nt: TGTGCCAGCAGTTTAAGTGCAGATACGCAGTATTTT; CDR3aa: CASSLSADTQYF
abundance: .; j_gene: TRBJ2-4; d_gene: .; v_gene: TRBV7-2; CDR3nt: TGTGCCAGCAGCTTAGATCAGGGGCGGAAAAACATTCAGTACTTC; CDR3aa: CASSLDQGRKNIQYF
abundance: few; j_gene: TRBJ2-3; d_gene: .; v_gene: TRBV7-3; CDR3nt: TGTGCCAGCAGCGTAGGTCCTAGCACAGATACGCAGTATTTT; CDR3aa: CASSVGPSTDTQYF
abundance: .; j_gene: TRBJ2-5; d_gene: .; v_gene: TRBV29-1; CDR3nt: TGCAGCGGAAGTCGTCTCCAAGAGACCCAGTACTTC; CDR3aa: CSGSRLQETQYF
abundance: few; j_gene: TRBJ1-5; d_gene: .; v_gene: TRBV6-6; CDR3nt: TGTGCCAGCAACTCCCGGGGGAGTCAGCCCCAGCATTTT; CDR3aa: CASNSRGSQPQHF
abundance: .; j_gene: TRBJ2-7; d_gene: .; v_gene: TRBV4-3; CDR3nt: TGCGCCAGCAGCCAAGGAGGGGACCTAGAGCAGTACTTC; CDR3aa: CASSQGGDLEQYF
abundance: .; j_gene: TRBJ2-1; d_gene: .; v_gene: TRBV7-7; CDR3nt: TGTGCCAGCAGCTTAAAAGGATCCAATGAGCAGTTCTTC; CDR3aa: CASSLKGSNEQFF
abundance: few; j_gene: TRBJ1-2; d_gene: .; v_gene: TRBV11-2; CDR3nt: TGTGCCAGCAGCTTGGCTACAGGGTCTGGCTACACCTTC; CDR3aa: CASSLATGSGYTF
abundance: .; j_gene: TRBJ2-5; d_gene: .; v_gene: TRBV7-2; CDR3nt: TGTGCCAGCAGCCCTTTGGGACTGGAAGAGACCCAGTACTTC; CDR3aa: CASSPLGLEETQYF
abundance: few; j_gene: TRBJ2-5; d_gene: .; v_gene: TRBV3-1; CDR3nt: TGTGCCAGCAGCCAAGATTCAGGGTTTAAAGAGACCCAGTACTTC; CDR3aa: CASSQDSGFKETQYF
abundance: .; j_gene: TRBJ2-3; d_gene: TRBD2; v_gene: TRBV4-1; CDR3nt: TGCGCCAGCAGCCAAGTAGGGACTAGCGACACAGATACGCAGTATTTT; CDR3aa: CASSQVGTSDTDTQYF
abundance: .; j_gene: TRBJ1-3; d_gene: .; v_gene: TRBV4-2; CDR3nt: TGTGCCAGCAGCCCGGGGGGGATTCGTCGGGTCTCTGGAAACACCATATATTTT; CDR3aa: CASSPGGIRRVSGNTIYF
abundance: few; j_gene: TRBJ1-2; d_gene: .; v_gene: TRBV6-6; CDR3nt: TGTGCCACCATGGCAGGGTATCAGGGCTACACCTTC; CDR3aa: CATMAGYQGYTF
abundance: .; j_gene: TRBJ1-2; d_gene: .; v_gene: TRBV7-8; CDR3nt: TGTGCCACCAGGGCAGGGGAGTCCGGTGGCTACACCTTC; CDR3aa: CATRAGESGGYTF
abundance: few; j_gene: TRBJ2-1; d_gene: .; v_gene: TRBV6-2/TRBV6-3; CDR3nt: TGTGCCAGCAGTCCCTTCCCCATGAGATTCTCCTACAATGAGCAGTTCTTC; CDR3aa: CASSPFPMRFSYNEQFF
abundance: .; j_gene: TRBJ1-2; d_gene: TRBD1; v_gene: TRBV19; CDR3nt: TGTGCCAGGACCCTAGGGAGGAGACAGGGCACCTATGGCTACACCTTC; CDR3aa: CARTLGRRQGTYGYTF
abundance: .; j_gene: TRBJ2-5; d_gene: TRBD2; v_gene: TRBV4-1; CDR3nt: TGCGCCAGCAGCCAAGGGTCTGTCGGGGGGTTCGGAGAGACCCAGTACTTC; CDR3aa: CASSQGSVGGFGETQYF
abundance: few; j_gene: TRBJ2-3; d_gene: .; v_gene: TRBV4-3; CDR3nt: TGCGCCAGCAGCCTGATTGGAAGCACAGATACGCAGTATTTT; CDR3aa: CASSLIGSTDTQYF
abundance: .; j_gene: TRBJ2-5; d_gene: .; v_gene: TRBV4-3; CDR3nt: TGCGCCAGCAGCCAAGATCTGGCGGATGAAGAGACCCAGTACTTC; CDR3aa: CASSQDLADEETQYF
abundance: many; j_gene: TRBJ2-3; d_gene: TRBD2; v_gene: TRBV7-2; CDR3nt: TGTGCCAGCAGCTTAGGCATAAGCGGGGGGGCCGTAGATACGCAGTATTTT; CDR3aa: CASSLGISGGAVDTQYF
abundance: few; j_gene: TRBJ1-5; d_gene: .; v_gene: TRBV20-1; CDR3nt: TGCAGTGCTAGATCAGGGATGGACAATCAGCCCCAGCATTTT; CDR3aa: CSARSGMDNQPQHF
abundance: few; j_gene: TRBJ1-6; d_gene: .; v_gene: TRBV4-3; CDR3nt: TGCGCCAGCAGCCAAGATCCGTACCGGCCCTGGAATTCACCCCTCCACTTT; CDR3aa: CASSQDPYRPWNSPLHF
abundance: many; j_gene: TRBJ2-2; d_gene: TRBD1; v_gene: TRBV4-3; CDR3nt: TGCGCCAGCAGCCAAGACTCCAGGGGGCTTAGCGGGGAGCTGTTTTTT; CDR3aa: CASSQDSRGLSGELFF
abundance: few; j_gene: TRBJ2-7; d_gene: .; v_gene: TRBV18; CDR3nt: TGTGCCAGCTCACCTGCACAGGGAGCCTACGAGCAGTACTTC; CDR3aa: CASSPAQGAYEQYF
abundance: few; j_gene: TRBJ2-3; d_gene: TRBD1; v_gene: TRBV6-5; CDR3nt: TGTGCCAGCAGTAAGGGACAGGGCACAGATACGCAGTATTTT; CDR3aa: CASSKGQGTDTQYF